The 21 T cell receptor beta chains below all came from one sample that was sequenced in a study of blood T cell repertoires in COVID-19. Here immunoSEQ multiplex PCR was the method, and the copy in TCRdb shows in-frame clones only, minus some. The data contain roughly 170,000 clones, about four fifths of them singletons. Sequencing used peripheral blood. Receptor source: a woman between 55 and 75 years old with COVID-19, enrolled during active disease.

The chain uses TRBV9 and TRBJ1-2, with 8 bases that match TRBD1. This CDR3 has 15 residues. Germline CDR1 reads SGDLS; CDR2 reads YYNGEE. V was clipped by 0 bases and J by 8 bases; unmatched bases: 9. The CDR3 is CASSVDSQGARGYTF. The CDR3 nucleotides read TGTGCCAGCAGCGTAGATTCCCAGGGGGCTAGGGGCTACACCTTC.

This rearrangement joins TRBV29-1 to TRBJ2-5; the match to TRBD1 covers 9 bases. Per the germline V gene, CDR1 is SQVTM and CDR2 is ANQGSEA. The CDR3 consists of 12 residues. With 6 bases clipped from V and 5 bases from J, the junction kept 4 bases outside the gene matches. In nucleotides, the CDR3 is TGCAGCGTCAGGACAGGGGTTGAGACCCAGTACTTC. As protein: CSVRTGVETQYF.

This clone showed up just once. V gene TRBV2 combines with J gene TRBJ2-2; the D gene is possibly TRBD1 (6 bases). The CDR3 consists of 15 residues. Trimming took off 6 bases at V and 0 bases at J, with 11 bases between the two ends. In germline, CDR1 is SNHLY, CDR2 FYNNEI. The CDR3 is CASSGQIANTGELFF. The CDR3 nucleotides read TGTGCCAGCAGCGGACAGATCGCGAACACCGGGGAGCTGTTTTTT. Combining the CDR3 with reference TRBV2 and TRBJ2-2 gives the whole variable domain EPEVTQTPSHQVTQMGQEVILRCVPISNHLYFYWYRQILGQKVEFLVSFYNNEISEKSEIFDDQFSVERPDGSNFTLKIRSTKLEDSAMYFCASSGQIANTGELFFGEGSRLTVL.

This chain connects TRBV5-6 to TRBJ1-4; weak D call: TRBD1 (6 bases). Trimming took off 7 bases at V and 8 bases at J, with 18 bases between the two ends. The CDR3 has 14 residues. Germline CDR1 is SGHDT and CDR2 is YYEEEE. The CDR3 region has the DNA TGTGCCAGCGGTCGACAGGCCCCAAGGGAAAAACTGTTTTTT. Amino acids: CASGRQAPREKLFF.

This clone occurred a few times. The chain's CDR3 is CASRHRVLQIYNSPLHF. The DNA for the CDR3 is TGTGCAAGTCGCCATCGGGTCCTTCAAATTTATAATTCACCCCTCCACTTT. This sequence joins TRBV12-2 and TRBJ1-6. TRBV12-2 is described as a pseudogene. The CDR3 is made up of 17 amino acids.

The genes are TRBV28 and TRBJ2-2, with TRBD1 matching over 10 bases. This CDR3 comprises 19 residues. The V and J ends lost 4 bases and 3 bases, in that order; junction bases with no gene match: 14. The germline V gene encodes CDR1 MDHEN and CDR2 SYDVKM. The CDR3 protein is CASSWDRGPLSTDTGELFF. CDR3 nucleotides: TGTGCCAGCAGTTGGGACAGGGGTCCCCTCTCGACGGACACCGGGGAGCTGTTTTTT.

Concerning this clone itself: The sample carries other DNA sequences with the same CDR3. The V gene is TRBV5-1, the J gene TRBJ1-1; 8 nucleotides match TRBD1. This CDR3 has 14 amino acids. Germline V gives CDR1 SGHRS, CDR2 YFSETQ. V lost 3 bases, J lost 2 bases, and 3 bases stayed unmatched. The CDR3, as DNA: TGCGCCAGCAGCTCCTCAGGGGGCAACACTGAAGCTTTCTTT. Its translation: CASSSSGGNTEAFF.

The chain recombines TRBV27 with TRBJ2-2; a possible D gene is TRBD1 (6 bases). CDR3 length: 15 amino acids. Germline V gene data show CDR1 as MNHEY and CDR2 as SMNVEV (reference sequence). V was cut by 9 bases and J by 2 bases, with 16 bases left in between. The CDR3 protein is CASSPGTKNTGELFF. The CDR3 nucleotides are TGTGCCAGTTCACCCGGGACAAAAAACACCGGGGAGCTGTTTTTT.

This chain connects TRBV11-2 to TRBJ1-3; weak D call: TRBD1 (6 bases). This CDR3 spans 18 amino acids. V was shortened by 2 bases and J by 2 bases, with 19 bases between the two germline ends. The V gene's germline CDR1 is SGHAT and CDR2 FQNNGV. In nucleotides, the CDR3 is TGTGCCAGCAGCTTAACTCTGGCGCAGGGGTATCCTGGAAACACCATATATTTT. It is translated as CASSLTLAQGYPGNTIYF.

V is TRBV3-1 (or the pseudogene TRBV3-2) and J is TRBJ2-1; 8 nucleotides agree with TRBD2. V gave up 9 bases and J gave up 2 bases; unmatched junction bases: 9. This CDR3 region has 15 residues. Germline CDR1 is LGHDT and CDR2 is YNNKEL (reference sequence). The CDR3 DNA reads as TGTGCCAGTACTATAGCGGGAAACCCCTACAATGAGCAGTTCTTC. Translated: CASTIAGNPYNEQFF.

This chain connects TRBV7-2 to TRBJ2-1, with 12 nucleotides matching TRBD2. Germline values: CDR1 SGHTA, CDR2 FQGNSA. V gave up 1 base and J gave up 0 bases; unmatched junction bases: 7. This CDR3 is built from 19 residues. The CDR3 bases are TGTGCCAGCAGCTTAGGGCTAGCGGGGGGGCCCCCCTCCTACAATGAGCAGTTCTTC. Translated, it gives CASSLGLAGGPPSYNEQFF.

The J gene is TRBJ1-6, the V gene TRBV14, with unresolved D. V gave up 1 base and J gave up 7 bases, with 11 bases separating them. The CDR3 is 15 residues long. CDR1 SGHDN and CDR2 FVKESK come from the germline V gene. CDR3 DNA: TGTGCCAGCAGCCAAGTCATGGTAGCGAATTCACCCCTCCACTTT. This encodes CASSQVMVANSPLHF.

This rearrangement joins TRBV3-1 (or the pseudogene TRBV3-2) to TRBJ2-1; 14 nucleotides agree with TRBD2. The trim removed 2 bases at V and 9 bases at J, leaving 3 bases unmatched. The CDR3 loop spans 15 amino acids. The germline CDR1 and CDR2 sequences are LGHDT and YNNKEL (reference sequence). The CDR3 nucleotides are TGTGCCAGCAGCCAACGGACTAGCGGGGGGACTGAGCAGTTCTTC. Residues: CASSQRTSGGTEQFF.

The chain carries TRBV10-3 and TRBJ2-5; 9 bases are a match to TRBD1. Trimming at V came to 5 bases and at J to 5 bases, leaving 6 bases not matched to a gene. The CDR3 totals 14 residues. Germline values: CDR1 ENHRY, CDR2 SYGVKD. CDR3 residues: CAISTGTGTETQYF. Here the CDR3 DNA reads TGTGCCATCAGTACCGGGACAGGGACCGAGACCCAGTACTTC.

The chain combines TRBV6-2 or TRBV6-3 with TRBJ2-5, with no clear D. Germline assignment: CDR1 MNHEY and CDR2 SVGEGT. Trimming shortened V by 4 bases and J by 6 bases, and 12 bases separated the two germline ends. The CDR3 contains 13 residues. The CDR3, as DNA: TGTGCCAGCAGTTCCCTGGTTAAGCAGACCCAGTACTTC. Translating it yields CASSSLVKQTQYF.

V is TRBV7-9 and J is TRBJ1-1; 10 bases match TRBD1. This CDR3 is 15 amino acids long. Looked up from germline, CDR1 is SEHNR and CDR2 is FQNEAQ (reference sequence). The J segment lost 2 bases and the V segment lost 5 bases, leaving 5 bases of the junction unmatched. The CDR3, as DNA: TGTGCCAGCAGCGGGACAGGGGACCCAAACACTGAAGCTTTCTTT. Translating gives CASSGTGDPNTEAFF.

V and J are TRBV6-1 and TRBJ1-6, with D possibly being TRBD1 (5 bases). CDR1 is MNHNS, CDR2 SASEGT, per germline. The germline V and J ends were trimmed by 0 bases and 7 bases, with 13 bases remaining between them. CDR3 length: 16 residues. CDR3 residues: CASSEAPAGRNSPLHF. CDR3 nucleotide sequence: TGTGCCAGCAGTGAAGCCCCGGCAGGGCGAAATTCACCCCTCCACTTT.

V gene TRBV7-2 combines with J gene TRBJ1-5; the match to TRBD1 covers 7 bases. The V and J ends lost 5 bases and 5 bases, in that order; junction bases with no gene match: 3. The CDR3 is 13 residues long. Germline V gene lookup returns CDR1 SGHTA and CDR2 FQGNSA. The CDR3 nucleotides read TGTGCCAGCAGCCGAACAGGGGATCAGCCCCAGCATTTT. It encodes CASSRTGDQPQHF.

V gene TRBV2 combines with J gene TRBJ2-3; the D gene is possibly TRBD2 (6 bases). The CDR3 is made up of 18 amino acids. CDR1 is SNHLY and CDR2 is FYNNEI in the germline V gene. Trimming shortened V by 7 bases and J by 0 bases, and 23 bases separated the two germline ends. The CDR3 region is CASIRGAGFSLSTDTQYF. CDR3 in DNA: TGTGCCAGCATACGGGGTGCGGGATTCTCACTTAGCACAGATACGCAGTATTTT.

A single count supports this clone. The rearrangement joins TRBV21-1 to TRBJ1-2. TRBV21-1 represents a pseudogene. The CDR3 sequence is 10 residues long. CDR3 in amino acids: CAPLPYGYTF. The CDR3 nucleotides read TGTGCCCCCCTCCCCTATGGCTACACCTTC.

In its sample, this clone was seen once. V is TRBV18 and J is TRBJ1-1; 7 bases map to TRBD1. The ends lost 6 bases at V and 11 bases at J; junction bases unmatched: 15. This CDR3 has 14 residues. Germline lookup yields CDR1 KGHSH and CDR2 LQKENI. Written as DNA, the CDR3 is TGTGCCAGCTCGCCGACAGGGCGCAGAGAAGCTGCTTTCTTT. Its protein is CASSPTGRREAAFF.